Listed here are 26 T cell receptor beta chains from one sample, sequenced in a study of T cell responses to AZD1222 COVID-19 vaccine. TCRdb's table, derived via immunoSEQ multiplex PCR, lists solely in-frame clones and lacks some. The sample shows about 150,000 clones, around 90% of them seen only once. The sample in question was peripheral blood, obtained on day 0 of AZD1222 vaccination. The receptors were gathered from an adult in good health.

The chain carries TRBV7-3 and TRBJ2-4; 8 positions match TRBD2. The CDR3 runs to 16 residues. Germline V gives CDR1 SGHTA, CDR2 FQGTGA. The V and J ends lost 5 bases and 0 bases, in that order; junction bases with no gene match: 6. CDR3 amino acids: CASSLSGGLAKNIQYF. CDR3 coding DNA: TGTGCCAGCAGCCTCAGCGGGGGACTAGCCAAAAACATTCAGTACTTC.

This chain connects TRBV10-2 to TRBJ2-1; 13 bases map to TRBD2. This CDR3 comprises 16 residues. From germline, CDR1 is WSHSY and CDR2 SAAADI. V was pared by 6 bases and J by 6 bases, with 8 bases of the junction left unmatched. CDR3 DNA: TGCGCCAGCAGGCTCACTAGCGGGAGGGCCCTCAATGAGCAGTTCTTC. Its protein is CASRLTSGRALNEQFF.

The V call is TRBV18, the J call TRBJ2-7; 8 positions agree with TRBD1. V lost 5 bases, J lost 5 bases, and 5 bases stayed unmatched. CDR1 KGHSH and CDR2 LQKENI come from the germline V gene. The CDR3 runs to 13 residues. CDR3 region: CASSEGQVNEQYF. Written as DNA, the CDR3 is TGTGCCAGCTCAGAGGGACAGGTAAACGAGCAGTACTTC.

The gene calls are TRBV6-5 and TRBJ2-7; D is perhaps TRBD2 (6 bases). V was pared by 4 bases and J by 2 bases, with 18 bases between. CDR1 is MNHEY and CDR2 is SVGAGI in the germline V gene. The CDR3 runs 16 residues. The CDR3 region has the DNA TGTGCCAGCAGTTGGGGCTTCGGAGGGAGGACCTACGAGCAGTACTTC. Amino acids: CASSWGFGGRTYEQYF.

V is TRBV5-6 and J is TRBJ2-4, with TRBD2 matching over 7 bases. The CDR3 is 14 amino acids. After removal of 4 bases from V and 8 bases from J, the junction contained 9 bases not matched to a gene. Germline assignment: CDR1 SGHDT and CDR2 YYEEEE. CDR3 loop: CASSPAGRDDIQYF. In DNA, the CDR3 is TGTGCCAGCAGCCCAGCGGGACGAGATGACATTCAGTACTTC.

The chain's CDR3 is CASSGTGWQPQHF. Here the CDR3 DNA reads TGTGCCAGTTCGGGGACAGGGTGGCAGCCCCAGCATTTT. The V and J genes are TRBV19 and TRBJ1-5, with 9 nucleotides matching TRBD1. Per germline, CDR1 LNHDA and CDR2 SQIVND (reference sequence). Unmatched junction bases numbered 6, after V lost 8 bases and J lost 7 bases. CDR3 length equals 13 residues.

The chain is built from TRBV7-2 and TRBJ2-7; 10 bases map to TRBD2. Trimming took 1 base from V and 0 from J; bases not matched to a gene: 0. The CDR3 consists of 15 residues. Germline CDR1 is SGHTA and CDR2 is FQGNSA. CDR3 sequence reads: CASSLGLAGSYEQYF. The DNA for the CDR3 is TGTGCCAGCAGCTTAGGACTAGCGGGCTCCTACGAGCAGTACTTC.

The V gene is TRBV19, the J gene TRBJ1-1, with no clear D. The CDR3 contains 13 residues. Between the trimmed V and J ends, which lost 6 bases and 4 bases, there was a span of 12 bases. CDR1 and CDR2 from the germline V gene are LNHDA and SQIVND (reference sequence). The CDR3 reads CASRSRSSTEAFF. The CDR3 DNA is TGTGCCAGTAGATCGCGGAGTAGCACTGAAGCTTTCTTT. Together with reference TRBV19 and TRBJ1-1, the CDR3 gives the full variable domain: DGGITQSPKYLFRKEGQNVTLSCEQNLNHDAMYWYRQDPGQGLRLIYYSQIVNDFQKGDIAEGYSVSREKKESFPLTVTSAQKNPTAFYLCASRSRSSTEAFFGQGTRLTVV.

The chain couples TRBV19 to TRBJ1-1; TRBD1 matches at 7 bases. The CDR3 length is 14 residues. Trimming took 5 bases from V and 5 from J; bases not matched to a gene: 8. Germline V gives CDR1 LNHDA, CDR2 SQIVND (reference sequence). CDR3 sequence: CASSPNRGRTEAFF. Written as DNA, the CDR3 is TGTGCCAGTAGTCCAAACAGGGGCCGGACTGAAGCTTTCTTT.

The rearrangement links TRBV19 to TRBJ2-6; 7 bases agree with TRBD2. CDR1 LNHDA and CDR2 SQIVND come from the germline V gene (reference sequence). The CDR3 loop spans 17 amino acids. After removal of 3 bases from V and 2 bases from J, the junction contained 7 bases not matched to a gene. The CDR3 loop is CASSIAGVSPGANVLTF. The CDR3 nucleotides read TGTGCCAGTAGTATCGCGGGAGTTAGTCCTGGGGCCAACGTCCTGACTTTC.

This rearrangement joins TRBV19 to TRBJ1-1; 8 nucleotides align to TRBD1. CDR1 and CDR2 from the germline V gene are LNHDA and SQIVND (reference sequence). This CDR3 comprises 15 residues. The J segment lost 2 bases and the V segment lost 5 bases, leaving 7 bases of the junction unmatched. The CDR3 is CASSFLSGGNTEAFF. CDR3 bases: TGTGCCAGTAGTTTCCTCTCAGGGGGCAACACTGAAGCTTTCTTT.

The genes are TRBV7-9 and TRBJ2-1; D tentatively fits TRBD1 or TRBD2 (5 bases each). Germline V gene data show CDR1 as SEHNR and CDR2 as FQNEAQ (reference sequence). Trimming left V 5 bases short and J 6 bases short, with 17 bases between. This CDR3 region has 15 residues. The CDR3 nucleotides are TGTGCCAGCAGCGCCAGTGGGGGTTTGAGCAATGAGCAGTTCTTC. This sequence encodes CASSASGGLSNEQFF.

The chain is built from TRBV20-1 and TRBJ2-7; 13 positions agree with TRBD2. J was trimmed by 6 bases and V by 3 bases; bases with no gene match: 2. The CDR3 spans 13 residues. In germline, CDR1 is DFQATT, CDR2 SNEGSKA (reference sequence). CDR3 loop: CSASGLAGVEQYF. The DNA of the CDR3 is TGCAGTGCTAGTGGACTAGCGGGAGTCGAGCAGTACTTC.

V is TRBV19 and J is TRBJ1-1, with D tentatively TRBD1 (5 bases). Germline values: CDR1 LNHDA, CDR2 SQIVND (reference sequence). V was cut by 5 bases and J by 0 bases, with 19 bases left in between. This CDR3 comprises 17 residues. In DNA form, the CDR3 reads TGTGCCAGTAGTGTGGGTGGGACGCGTTGGATGAACACTGAAGCTTTCTTT. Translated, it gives CASSVGGTRWMNTEAFF.

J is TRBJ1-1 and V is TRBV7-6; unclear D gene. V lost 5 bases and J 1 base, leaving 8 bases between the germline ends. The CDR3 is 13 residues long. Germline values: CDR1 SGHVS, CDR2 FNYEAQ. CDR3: CASSRWENTEAFF. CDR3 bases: TGTGCCAGCAGCCGTTGGGAGAACACTGAAGCTTTCTTT. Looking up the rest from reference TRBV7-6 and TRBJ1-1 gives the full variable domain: GAGVSQSPRYKVTKRGQDVALRCDPISGHVSLYWYRQALGQGPEFLTYFNYEAQQDKSGLPNDRFSAERPEGSISTLTIQRTEQRDSAMYRCASSRWENTEAFFGQGTRLTVV.

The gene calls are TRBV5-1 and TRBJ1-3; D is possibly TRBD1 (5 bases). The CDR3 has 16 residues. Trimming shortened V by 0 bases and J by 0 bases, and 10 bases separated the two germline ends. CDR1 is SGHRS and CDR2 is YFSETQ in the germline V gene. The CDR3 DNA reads TGCGCCAGCAGCTTGGAGGGGACGGTCTCTGGAAACACCATATATTTT. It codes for CASSLEGTVSGNTIYF.

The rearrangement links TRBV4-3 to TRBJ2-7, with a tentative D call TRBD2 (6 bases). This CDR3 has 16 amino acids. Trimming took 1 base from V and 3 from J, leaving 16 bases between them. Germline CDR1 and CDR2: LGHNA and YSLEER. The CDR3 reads CASSQVPGSQIYEQYF. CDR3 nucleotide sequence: TGCGCCAGCAGCCAAGTTCCCGGGAGTCAAATCTACGAGCAGTACTTC.

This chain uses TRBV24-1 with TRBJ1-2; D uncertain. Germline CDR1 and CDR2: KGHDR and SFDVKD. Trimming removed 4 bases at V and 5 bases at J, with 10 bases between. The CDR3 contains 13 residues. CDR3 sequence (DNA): TGTGCCACCAGTGAAGTAAACTATTATGGCTACACCTTC. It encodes CATSEVNYYGYTF.

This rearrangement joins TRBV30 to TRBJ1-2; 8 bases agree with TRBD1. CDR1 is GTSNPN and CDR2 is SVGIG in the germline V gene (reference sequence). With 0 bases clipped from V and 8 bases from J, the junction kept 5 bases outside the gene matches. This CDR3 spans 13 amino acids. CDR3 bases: TGTGCCTGGAGTGTACAGGGACAGGTGGGCTACACCTTC. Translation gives CAWSVQGQVGYTF.

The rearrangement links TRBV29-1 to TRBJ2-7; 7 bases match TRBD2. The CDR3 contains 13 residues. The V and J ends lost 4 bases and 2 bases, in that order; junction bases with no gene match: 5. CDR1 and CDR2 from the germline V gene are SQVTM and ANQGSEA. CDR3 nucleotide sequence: TGCAGCGTTGCACCTAGCGGCACCTACGAGCAGTACTTC. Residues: CSVAPSGTYEQYF.

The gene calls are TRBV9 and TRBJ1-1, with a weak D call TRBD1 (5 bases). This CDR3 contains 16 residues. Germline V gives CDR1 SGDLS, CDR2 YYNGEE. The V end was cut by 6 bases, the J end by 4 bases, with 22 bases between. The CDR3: CASTALTGGSGTEAFF. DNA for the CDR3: TGTGCCAGCACGGCTCTTACGGGGGGGAGCGGCACTGAAGCTTTCTTT.

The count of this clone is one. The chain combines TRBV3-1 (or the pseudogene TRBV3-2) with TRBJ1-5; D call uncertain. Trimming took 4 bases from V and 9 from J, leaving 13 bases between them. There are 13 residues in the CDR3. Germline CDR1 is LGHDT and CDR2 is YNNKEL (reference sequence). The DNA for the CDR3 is TGTGCCAGCAGCCGAGTTACATCTTGGCCCCAGCATTTT. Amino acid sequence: CASSRVTSWPQHF.

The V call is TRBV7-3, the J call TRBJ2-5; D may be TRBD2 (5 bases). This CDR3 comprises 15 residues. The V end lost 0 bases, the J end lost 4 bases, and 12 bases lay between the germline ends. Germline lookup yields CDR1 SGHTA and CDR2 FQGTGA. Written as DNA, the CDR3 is TGTGCCAGCAGCTTAACTCGGGTAGCGAGAGAGACCCAGTACTTC. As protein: CASSLTRVARETQYF.

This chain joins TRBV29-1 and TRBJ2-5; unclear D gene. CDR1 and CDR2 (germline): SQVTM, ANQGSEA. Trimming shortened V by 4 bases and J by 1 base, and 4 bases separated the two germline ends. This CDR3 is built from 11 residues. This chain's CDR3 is CSVGPQETQYF. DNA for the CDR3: TGCAGCGTTGGCCCCCAAGAGACCCAGTACTTC.

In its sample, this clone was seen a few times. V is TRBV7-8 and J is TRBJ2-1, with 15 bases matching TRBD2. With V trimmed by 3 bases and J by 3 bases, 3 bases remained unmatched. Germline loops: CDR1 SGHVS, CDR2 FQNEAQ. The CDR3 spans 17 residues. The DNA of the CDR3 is TGTGCCAGCAGCTTTGGACTAGCGGGAGGGCTCTACAATGAGCAGTTCTTC. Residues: CASSFGLAGGLYNEQFF.

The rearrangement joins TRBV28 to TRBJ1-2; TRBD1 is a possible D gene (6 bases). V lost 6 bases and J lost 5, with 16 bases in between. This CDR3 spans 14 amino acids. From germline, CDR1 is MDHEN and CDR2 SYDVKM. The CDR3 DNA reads TGTGCCAGCAGCAGACAGGCCACCCTGTATGGCTACACCTTC. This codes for CASSRQATLYGYTF.